The 18 T cell receptor beta chains below come from one sample, sequenced in a study of T cell responses to AZD1222 COVID-19 vaccine. Sequenced by immunoSEQ multiplex PCR; TCRdb stores in-frame clones only, minus some. The sample includes 200,000 or so clones, approximately 87% of them seen just once. Sequenced material: peripheral blood, taken on day 0 of MenACWY control vaccination. Every receptor here comes from an adult in good health.

The genes are TRBV2 and TRBJ1-5; D not resolved. The CDR3 totals 15 residues. The V gene lost 3 bases and the J gene lost 2 bases, with 11 bases spanning the gap. CDR1 SNHLY and CDR2 FYNNEI come from the germline V gene. For the CDR3, the DNA is TGTGCCAGCAGTGATAAGGGTGGTGGCAATCAGCCCCAGCATTTT. This sequence encodes CASSDKGGGNQPQHF.

This chain uses TRBV10-3 with TRBJ2-3; 8 bases line up with TRBD2. With 2 bases clipped from V and 3 bases from J, the junction kept 4 bases outside the gene matches. Looked up from germline, CDR1 is ENHRY and CDR2 is SYGVKD. The CDR3 is made up of 15 amino acids. CDR3 DNA sequence: TGTGCCATCAGTGAGGATAGCGGGAAAACAGATACGCAGTATTTT. Protein sequence: CAISEDSGKTDTQYF.

The rearrangement uses TRBV6-4 and TRBJ2-1; TRBD2 is a possible D gene (5 bases). Per the germline V gene, CDR1 is MRHNA and CDR2 is SNTAGT. V dropped 4 bases and J dropped 8 bases, with 15 bases sitting between them. This CDR3 contains 14 residues. CDR3 nucleotides: TGTGCCAGCAGTGGGGAGCGCTACACTGATGAGCAGTTCTTC. As protein: CASSGERYTDEQFF.

The chain employs TRBV3-1 (or the pseudogene TRBV3-2) and TRBJ1-1; the match to TRBD1 covers 10 bases. Trimming at V came to 4 bases and at J to 0 bases, leaving 8 bases not matched to a gene. This CDR3 spans 17 amino acids. CDR1 is LGHDT, CDR2 YNNKEL, per germline (reference sequence). The CDR3 protein is CASSPGTGASLNTEAFF. In nucleotides, the CDR3 is TGTGCCAGCAGCCCCGGGACAGGGGCGAGTCTGAACACTGAAGCTTTCTTT.

The CDR3 sequence is CASSFFVGQGLRGYTF. The CDR3 DNA reads TGTGCCAGCAGCTTTTTTGTGGGACAGGGACTCCGTGGCTACACCTTC. The chain has TRBV5-4 and TRBJ1-2, with TRBD1 matching over 9 bases. V trimming: 2 bases; J trimming: 7 bases; junction bases outside the gene matches: 12. There are 16 residues in the CDR3. Germline loops: CDR1 SGHNT, CDR2 YYREEE (reference sequence).

The V gene is TRBV4-1, the J gene TRBJ2-1, with 9 bases fitting TRBD2. Per germline, CDR1 MGHRA and CDR2 YSYEKL. The CDR3 has 16 amino acids. V was clipped by 1 base and J by 4 bases; unmatched bases: 5. The CDR3 loop reads CASSQGAGGAYNEQFF. The CDR3 DNA reads TGCGCCAGCAGCCAAGGGGCGGGGGGGGCGTACAATGAGCAGTTCTTC.

This chain connects TRBV9 to TRBJ2-7; D remains unclear. V was clipped by 4 bases and J by 3 bases, with 11 bases between them. This CDR3 region has 13 residues. Germline V lookup: CDR1 SGDLS, CDR2 YYNGEE. Here the CDR3 reads CASSSGGNYEQYF. The CDR3 DNA is TGTGCCAGCAGCTCTGGCGGCAACTACGAGCAGTACTTC.

Concerning this clone: The same CDR3 arises from other DNA sequences in this sample as well. The chain employs TRBV18 and TRBJ2-1; D call uncertain. Germline V CDR1 and CDR2: KGHSH, LQKENI. V dropped 3 bases and J dropped 0 bases, with 12 bases sitting between them. This CDR3 has 16 residues. CDR3 in amino acids: CASSPNRASSYNEQFF. The CDR3 nucleotides read TGTGCCAGCTCACCCAATCGGGCGAGCTCCTACAATGAGCAGTTCTTC.

The chain couples TRBV25-1 to TRBJ2-1; 8 bases map to TRBD1. CDR3 size: 17 residues. The germline CDR1 and CDR2 sequences are MGHDK and SYGVNS. Trimming at V came to 4 bases and at J to 1 base, leaving 9 bases not matched to a gene. DNA of the CDR3: TGTGCCAGCAGTGGGACAGGGACCGATTCTTCCTACAATGAGCAGTTCTTC. This gives the protein CASSGTGTDSSYNEQFF.

The gene calls are TRBV14 and TRBJ2-3; TRBD1 matches at 11 bases. This CDR3 comprises 17 residues. CDR1 SGHDN and CDR2 FVKESK come from the germline V gene. V trimming: 4 bases; J trimming: 4 bases; junction bases outside the gene matches: 10. The DNA for the CDR3 is TGTGCCAGCAGCCCGTGGACAGGGGGCTCCGCGGCAGATACGCAGTATTTT. This gives the protein CASSPWTGGSAADTQYF.

The chain uses TRBV2 and TRBJ2-3, with no clear D. Germline-derived CDR1 and CDR2 are SNHLY and FYNNEI. The ends were cut back, 5 bases at V and 0 bases at J, with 15 bases in the middle. This CDR3 has 16 amino acids. Here the CDR3 reads CASSRSRATSTDTQYF. The CDR3 DNA follows: TGTGCCAGCAGTCGATCAAGGGCTACTAGCACAGATACGCAGTATTTT.

This clone occurred once. The chain employs TRBV5-1 and TRBJ1-6; TRBD1 might be the D (5 bases). This CDR3 region has 14 residues. Looked up from germline, CDR1 is SGHRS and CDR2 is YFSETQ. V shed 0 bases and J shed 10 bases, with 11 bases lying between them. The CDR3 region has the DNA TGCGCCAGCAGCTTGGGGGACCAGCAGTCACCCCTCCACTTT. Protein product: CASSLGDQQSPLHF. Combining the CDR3 with reference TRBV5-1 and TRBJ1-6 gives the whole variable domain KAGVTQTPRYLIKTRGQQVTLSCSPISGHRSVSWYQQTPGQGLQFLFEYFSETQRNKGNFPGRFSGRQFSNSRSEMNVSTLELGDSALYLCASSLGDQQSPLHFGNGTRLTVT.

This clone turned up a few times. The chain is built from TRBV7-8 and TRBJ2-7, with D perhaps TRBD2 (6 bases). This CDR3 comprises 13 residues. Trimming removed 5 bases at V and 0 bases at J, with 8 bases between. Germline V lookup: CDR1 SGHVS, CDR2 FQNEAQ. The DNA for the CDR3 is TGTGCCAGCAGCCTTAGCGGCTCCTACGAGCAGTACTTC. Translated: CASSLSGSYEQYF.

The genes are TRBV5-1 and TRBJ1-1; D ambiguous. The germline V and J ends were trimmed by 0 bases and 4 bases, with 7 bases remaining between them. Germline CDR1 SGHRS, CDR2 YFSETQ. The CDR3 contains 13 residues. The CDR3 sequence: CASSLDIGTEAFF. CDR3 DNA: TGCGCCAGCAGCTTGGATATTGGCACTGAAGCTTTCTTT.

V and J are TRBV10-3 and TRBJ2-3, with D unresolved. The CDR3 length is 11 residues. The germline CDR1 and CDR2 sequences are ENHRY and SYGVKD. V was shortened by 4 bases and J by 5 bases, with 4 bases between the two germline ends. For the CDR3, the DNA is TGTGCCATCAGTGTGTTAGATACGCAGTATTTT. Amino acid sequence: CAISVLDTQYF.

The chain is built from TRBV7-2 and TRBJ1-2; a weak D match, TRBD1 (6 bases). The germline CDR1 and CDR2 sequences are SGHTA and FQGNSA. V dropped 4 bases and J dropped 2 bases, with 11 bases sitting between them. The CDR3 spans 14 residues. In DNA form, the CDR3 reads TGTGCCAGCAGCTCGGACAGTACCAACTATGGCTACACCTTC. It specifies CASSSDSTNYGYTF.

The chain links TRBV5-5 to TRBJ1-2, with 8 nucleotides matching TRBD1. The J segment lost 4 bases and the V segment lost 1 base, leaving 9 bases of the junction unmatched. Germline loops: CDR1 SGHKS, CDR2 YYEKEE (reference sequence). The CDR3 sequence is 16 residues long. The CDR3 nucleotides are TGTGCCAGCAGCTTGTTTGTGGGACAGGAGGGCTATGGCTACACCTTC. Protein: CASSLFVGQEGYGYTF.

The chain carries TRBV7-3 and TRBJ2-2, with D uncertain. V dropped 5 bases and J dropped 2 bases, with 6 bases sitting between them. CDR3 length: 13 amino acids. Per the germline V gene, CDR1 is SGHTA and CDR2 is FQGTGA. The CDR3: CASSQQNTGELFF. The CDR3 nucleotides are TGTGCCAGCAGCCAACAAAACACCGGGGAGCTGTTTTTT. Combining the CDR3 with reference TRBV7-3 and TRBJ2-2 gives the whole variable domain GAGVSQTPSNKVTEKGKYVELRCDPISGHTALYWYRQSLGQGPEFLIYFQGTGAADDSGLPNDRFFAVRPEGSVSTLKIQRTERGDSAVYLCASSQQNTGELFFGEGSRLTVL.